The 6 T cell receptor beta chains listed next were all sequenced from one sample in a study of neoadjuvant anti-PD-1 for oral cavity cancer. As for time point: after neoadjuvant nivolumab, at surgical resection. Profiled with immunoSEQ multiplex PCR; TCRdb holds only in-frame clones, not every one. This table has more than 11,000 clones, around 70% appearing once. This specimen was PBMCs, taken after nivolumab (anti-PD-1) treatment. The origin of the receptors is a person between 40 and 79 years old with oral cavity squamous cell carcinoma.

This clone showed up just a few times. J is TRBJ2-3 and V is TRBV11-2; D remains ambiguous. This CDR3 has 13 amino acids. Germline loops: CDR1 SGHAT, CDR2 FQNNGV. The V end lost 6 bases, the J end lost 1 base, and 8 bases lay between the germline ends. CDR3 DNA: TGTGCCAGCAGAGAGGTCCGCACAGATACGCAGTATTTT. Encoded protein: CASREVRTDTQYF.

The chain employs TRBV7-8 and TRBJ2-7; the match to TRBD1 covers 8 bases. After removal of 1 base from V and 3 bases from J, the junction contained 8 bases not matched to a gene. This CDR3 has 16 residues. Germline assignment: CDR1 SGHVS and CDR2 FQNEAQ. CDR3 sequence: CASSLGGTGVRYEQYF. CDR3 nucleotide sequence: TGTGCCAGCAGCTTAGGAGGGACAGGCGTACGCTACGAGCAGTACTTC.

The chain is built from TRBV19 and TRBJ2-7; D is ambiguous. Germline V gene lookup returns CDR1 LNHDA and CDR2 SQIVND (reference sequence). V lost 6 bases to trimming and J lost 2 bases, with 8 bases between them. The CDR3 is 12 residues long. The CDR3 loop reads CASSPRTYEQYF. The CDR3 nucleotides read TGTGCCAGTAGCCCACGGACCTACGAGCAGTACTTC.

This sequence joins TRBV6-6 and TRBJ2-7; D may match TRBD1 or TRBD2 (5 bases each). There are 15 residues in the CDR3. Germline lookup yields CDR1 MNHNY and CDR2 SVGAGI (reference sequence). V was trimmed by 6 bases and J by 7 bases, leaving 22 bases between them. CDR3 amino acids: CASSYGTNAPGEQYF. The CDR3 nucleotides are TGTGCCAGCAGCTATGGGACGAACGCCCCAGGGGAGCAGTACTTC.

CDR3 DNA sequence: TGCAGCGTTGAGGGCCGGGGGTATGGCTACACCTTC. The encoded protein is CSVEGRGYGYTF. The V and J genes are TRBV29-1 and TRBJ1-2, with D maybe TRBD1 (5 bases). CDR1 is SQVTM and CDR2 is ANQGSEA in the germline V gene. The V gene lost 3 bases and the J gene lost 5 bases, with 10 bases spanning the gap. The CDR3 spans 12 residues.

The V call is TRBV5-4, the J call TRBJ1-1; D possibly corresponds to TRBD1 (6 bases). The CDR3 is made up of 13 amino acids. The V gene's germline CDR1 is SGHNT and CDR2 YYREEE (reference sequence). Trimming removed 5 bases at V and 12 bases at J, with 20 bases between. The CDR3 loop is CASSLPGGGLPFF. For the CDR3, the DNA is TGTGCCAGCAGTTTGCCGGGTGGGGGCTTGCCTTTCTTT.